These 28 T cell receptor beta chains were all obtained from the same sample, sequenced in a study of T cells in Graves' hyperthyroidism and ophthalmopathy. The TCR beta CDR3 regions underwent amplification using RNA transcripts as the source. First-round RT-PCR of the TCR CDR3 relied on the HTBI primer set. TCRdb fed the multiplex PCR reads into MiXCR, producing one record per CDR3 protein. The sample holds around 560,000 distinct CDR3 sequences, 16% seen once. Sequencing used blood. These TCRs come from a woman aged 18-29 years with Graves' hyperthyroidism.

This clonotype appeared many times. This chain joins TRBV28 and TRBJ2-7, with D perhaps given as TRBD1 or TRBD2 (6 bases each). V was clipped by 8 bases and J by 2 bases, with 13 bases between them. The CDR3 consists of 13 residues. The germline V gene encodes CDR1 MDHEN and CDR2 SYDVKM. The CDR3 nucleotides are TGTGCCAGCGAGGGGGGCCAGACCTACGAGCAGTACTTC. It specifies CASEGGQTYEQYF.

CDR3 DNA: TGTGCCAGCAGCTTTCGGGGATCTGCAACTAATGAAAAACTGTTTTTT. It translates to CASSFRGSATNEKLFF. The chain joins TRBV11-2 to TRBJ1-4; no clear D. Germline CDR1 SGHAT, CDR2 FQNNGV. The CDR3 loop spans 16 amino acids. The germline V and J ends were trimmed by 3 bases and 0 bases, with 11 bases remaining between them.

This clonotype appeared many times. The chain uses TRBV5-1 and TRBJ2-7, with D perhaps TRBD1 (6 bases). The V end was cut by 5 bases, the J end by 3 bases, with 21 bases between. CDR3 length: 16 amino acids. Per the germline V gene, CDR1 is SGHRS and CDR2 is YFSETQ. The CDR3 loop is CASRKSWGQQLYEQYF. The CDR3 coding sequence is TGCGCCAGCAGAAAATCGTGGGGACAACAACTCTACGAGCAGTACTTC.

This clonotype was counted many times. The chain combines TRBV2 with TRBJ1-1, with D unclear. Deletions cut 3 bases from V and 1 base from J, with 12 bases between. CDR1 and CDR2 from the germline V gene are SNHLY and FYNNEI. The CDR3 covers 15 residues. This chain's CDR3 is CASSDGPWGNTEAFF. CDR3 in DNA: TGTGCCAGCAGTGACGGGCCGTGGGGGAACACTGAAGCTTTCTTT.

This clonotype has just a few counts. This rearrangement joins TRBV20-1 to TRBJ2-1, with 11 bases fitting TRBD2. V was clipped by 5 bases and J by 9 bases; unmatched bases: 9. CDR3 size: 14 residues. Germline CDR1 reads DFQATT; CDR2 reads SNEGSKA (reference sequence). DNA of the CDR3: TGCAGTGCTTTTAGCGGGAGGGCAGGGGGTGAGCAGTTCTTC. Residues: CSAFSGRAGGEQFF.

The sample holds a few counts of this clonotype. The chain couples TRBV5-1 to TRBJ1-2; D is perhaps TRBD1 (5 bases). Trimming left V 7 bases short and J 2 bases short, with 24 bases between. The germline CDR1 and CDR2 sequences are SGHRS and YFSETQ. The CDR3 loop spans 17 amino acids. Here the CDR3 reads CASGLITWPGQNYGYTF. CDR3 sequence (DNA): TGCGCCAGCGGCCTGATCACCTGGCCGGGGCAGAACTATGGCTACACCTTC.

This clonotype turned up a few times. The CDR3 DNA sequence: TGCGCCAGCAGTGGGGGCCGGAACACTGAAGCTTTCTTT. This gives the protein CASSGGRNTEAFF. The chain carries TRBV10-1 and TRBJ1-1, with a weak D call TRBD1 (5 bases). Trimming took 4 bases from V and 1 from J, leaving 7 bases between them. CDR3 length equals 13 residues. Germline V gives CDR1 WNHNN, CDR2 SYGVQD (reference sequence).

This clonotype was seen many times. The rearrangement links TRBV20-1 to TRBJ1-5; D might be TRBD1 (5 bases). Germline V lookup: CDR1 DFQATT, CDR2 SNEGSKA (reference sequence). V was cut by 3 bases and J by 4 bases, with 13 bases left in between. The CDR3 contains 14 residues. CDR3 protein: CSASAGPLNQPQHF. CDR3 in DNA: TGCAGTGCTAGTGCGGGGCCGCTAAATCAGCCCCAGCATTTT.

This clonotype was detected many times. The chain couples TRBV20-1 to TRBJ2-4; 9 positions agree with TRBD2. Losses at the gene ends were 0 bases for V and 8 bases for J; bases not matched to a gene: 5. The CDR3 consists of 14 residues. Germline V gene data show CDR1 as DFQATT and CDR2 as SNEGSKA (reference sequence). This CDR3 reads CSARDWLAGYIQYF. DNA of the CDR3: TGCAGTGCTAGAGATTGGCTAGCGGGATACATTCAGTACTTC.

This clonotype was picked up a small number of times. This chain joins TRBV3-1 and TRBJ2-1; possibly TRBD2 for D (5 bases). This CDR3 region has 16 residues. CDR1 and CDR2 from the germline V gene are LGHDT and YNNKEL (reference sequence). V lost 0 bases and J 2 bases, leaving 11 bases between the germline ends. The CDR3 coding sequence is TGTGCCAGCAGCCAAGATGGCGGGCGAGCCTACAATGAGCAGTTCTTC. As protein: CASSQDGGRAYNEQFF.

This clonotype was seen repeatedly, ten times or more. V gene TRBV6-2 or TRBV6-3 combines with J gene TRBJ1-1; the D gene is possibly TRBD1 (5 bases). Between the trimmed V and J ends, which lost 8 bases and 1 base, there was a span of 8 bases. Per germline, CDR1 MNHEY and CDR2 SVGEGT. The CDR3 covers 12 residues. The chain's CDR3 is CASVTGNTEAFF. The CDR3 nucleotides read TGTGCCAGCGTCACAGGGAACACTGAAGCTTTCTTT.

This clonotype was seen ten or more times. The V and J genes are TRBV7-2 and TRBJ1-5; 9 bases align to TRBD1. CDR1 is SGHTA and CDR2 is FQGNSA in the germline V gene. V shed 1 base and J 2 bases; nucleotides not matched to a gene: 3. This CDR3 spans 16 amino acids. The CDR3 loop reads CASSLGQGVRNQPQHF. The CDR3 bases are TGTGCCAGCAGCTTAGGACAGGGGGTCCGCAATCAGCCCCAGCATTTT.

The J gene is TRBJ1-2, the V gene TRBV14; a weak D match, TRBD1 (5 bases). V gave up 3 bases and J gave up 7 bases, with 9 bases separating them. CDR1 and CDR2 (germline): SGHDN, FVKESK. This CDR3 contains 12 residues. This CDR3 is CASSQGTGGYTF. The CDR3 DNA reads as TGTGCCAGCAGCCAGGGGACGGGTGGCTACACCTTC.

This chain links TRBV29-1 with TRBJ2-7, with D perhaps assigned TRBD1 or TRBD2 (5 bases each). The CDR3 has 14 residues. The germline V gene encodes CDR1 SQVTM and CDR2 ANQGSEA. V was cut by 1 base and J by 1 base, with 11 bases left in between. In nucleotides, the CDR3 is TGCAGCGTTGAAGTGGCAGGGAGATCCTACGAGCAGTACTTC. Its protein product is CSVEVAGRSYEQYF.

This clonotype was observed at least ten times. The DNA for the CDR3 is TGTGCCAGCAGTTCCCTGGGGGGACTAGCGTTAGAGACCCAGTACTTC. It specifies CASSSLGGLALETQYF. The rearrangement joins TRBV12-3 or TRBV12-4 to TRBJ2-5, with 10 bases lining up with TRBD2. The CDR3 is 16 residues long. V gave up 4 bases and J gave up 4 bases; unmatched junction bases: 9.

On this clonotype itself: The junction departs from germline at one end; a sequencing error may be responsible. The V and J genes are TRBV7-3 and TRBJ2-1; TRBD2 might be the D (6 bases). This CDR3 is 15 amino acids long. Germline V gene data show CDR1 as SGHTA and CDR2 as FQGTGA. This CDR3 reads CANSPLGTPYNEQFF. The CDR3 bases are TGTGCCAACAGCCCGCTCGGGACTCCTTACAATGAGCAGTTCTTC.

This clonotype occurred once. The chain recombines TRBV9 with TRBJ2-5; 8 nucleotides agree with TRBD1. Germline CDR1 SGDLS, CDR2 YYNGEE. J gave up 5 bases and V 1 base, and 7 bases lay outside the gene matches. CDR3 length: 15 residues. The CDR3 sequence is CASSVRQGLRETQYF. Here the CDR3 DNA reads TGTGCCAGCAGCGTAAGACAGGGGCTACGGGAGACCCAGTACTTC.

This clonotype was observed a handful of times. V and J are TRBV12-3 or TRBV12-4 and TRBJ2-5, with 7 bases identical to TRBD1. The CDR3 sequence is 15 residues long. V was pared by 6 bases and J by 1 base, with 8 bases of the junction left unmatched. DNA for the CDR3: TGTGCCAGCAGCGACCGGGACAGCCTCCAAGAGACCCAGTACTTC. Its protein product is CASSDRDSLQETQYF.

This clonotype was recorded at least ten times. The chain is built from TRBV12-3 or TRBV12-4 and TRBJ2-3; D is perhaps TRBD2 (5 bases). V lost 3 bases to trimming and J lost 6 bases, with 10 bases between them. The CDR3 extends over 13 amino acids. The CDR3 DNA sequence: TGTGCCAGCAGTTTCTCCACTAGGGATACGCAGTATTTT. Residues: CASSFSTRDTQYF.

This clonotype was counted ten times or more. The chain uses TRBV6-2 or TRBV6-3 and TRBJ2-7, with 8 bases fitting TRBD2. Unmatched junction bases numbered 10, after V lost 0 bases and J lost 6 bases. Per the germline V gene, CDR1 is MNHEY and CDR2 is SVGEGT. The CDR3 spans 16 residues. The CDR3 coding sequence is TGTGCCAGCAGTTACTCGGGACTAGGATTCCGCTCCGAGCAGTACTTC. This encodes CASSYSGLGFRSEQYF.

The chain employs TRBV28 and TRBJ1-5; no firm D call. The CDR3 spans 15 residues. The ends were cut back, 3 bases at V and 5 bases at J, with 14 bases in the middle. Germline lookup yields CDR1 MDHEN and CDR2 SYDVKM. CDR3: CASSFSRALDQPQHF. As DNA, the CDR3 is TGTGCCAGCAGTTTTTCCCGGGCCCTCGATCAGCCCCAGCATTTT. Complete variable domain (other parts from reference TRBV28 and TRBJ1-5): DVKVTQSSRYLVKRTGEKVFLECVQDMDHENMFWYRQDPGLGLRLIYFSYDVKMKEKGDIPEGYSVSREKKERFSLILESASTNQTSMYLCASSFSRALDQPQHFGDGTRLSIL.

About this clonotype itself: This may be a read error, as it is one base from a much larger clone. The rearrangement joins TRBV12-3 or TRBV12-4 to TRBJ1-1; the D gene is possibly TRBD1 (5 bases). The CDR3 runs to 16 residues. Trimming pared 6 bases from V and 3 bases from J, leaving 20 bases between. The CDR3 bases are TGTGCCAGCAGCCTCTCTGTATTGACAGTATACACTGAAGCTTTCTTT. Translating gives CASSLSVLTVYTEAFF.

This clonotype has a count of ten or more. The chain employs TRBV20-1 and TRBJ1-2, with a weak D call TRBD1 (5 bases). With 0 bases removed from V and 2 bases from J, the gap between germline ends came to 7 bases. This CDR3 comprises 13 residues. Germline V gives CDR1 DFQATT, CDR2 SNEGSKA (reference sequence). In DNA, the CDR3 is TGCAGTGCTAGAGAGACAGAAAACTATGGCTACACCTTC. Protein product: CSARETENYGYTF.

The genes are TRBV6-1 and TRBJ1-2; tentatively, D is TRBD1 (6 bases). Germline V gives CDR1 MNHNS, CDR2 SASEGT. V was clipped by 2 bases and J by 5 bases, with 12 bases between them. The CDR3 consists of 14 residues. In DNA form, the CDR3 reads TGTGCCAGCAGTGAAATCGGAGGGGGGTATGGCTACACCTTC. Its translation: CASSEIGGGYGYTF.

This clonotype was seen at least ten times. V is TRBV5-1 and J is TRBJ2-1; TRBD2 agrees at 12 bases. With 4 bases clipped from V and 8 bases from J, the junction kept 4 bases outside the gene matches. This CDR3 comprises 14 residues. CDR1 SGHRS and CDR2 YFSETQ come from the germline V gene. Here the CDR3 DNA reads TGCGCCAGCAGCAAGGGACTAGCGGGTGATGAGCAGTTCTTC. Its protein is CASSKGLAGDEQFF.

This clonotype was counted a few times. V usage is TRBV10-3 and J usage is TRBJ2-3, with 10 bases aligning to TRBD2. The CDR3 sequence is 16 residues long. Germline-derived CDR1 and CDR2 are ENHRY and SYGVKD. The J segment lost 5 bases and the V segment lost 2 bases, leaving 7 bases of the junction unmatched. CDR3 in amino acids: CAISEAGLAVKDTQYF. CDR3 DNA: TGTGCCATCAGTGAGGCTGGACTAGCGGTGAAAGATACGCAGTATTTT.

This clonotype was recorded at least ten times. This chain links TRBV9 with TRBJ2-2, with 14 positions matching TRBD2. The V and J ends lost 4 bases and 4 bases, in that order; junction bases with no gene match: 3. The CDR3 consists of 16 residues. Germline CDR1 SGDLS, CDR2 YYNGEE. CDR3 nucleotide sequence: TGTGCCAGCAGCAGTGGACTAGCGGGAGGCACCGGGGAGCTGTTTTTT. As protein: CASSSGLAGGTGELFF.

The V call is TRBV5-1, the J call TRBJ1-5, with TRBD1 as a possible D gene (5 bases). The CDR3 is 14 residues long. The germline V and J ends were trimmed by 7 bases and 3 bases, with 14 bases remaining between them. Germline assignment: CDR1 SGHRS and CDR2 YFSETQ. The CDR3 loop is CASSRDGSNQPQHF. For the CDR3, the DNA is TGCGCCAGCTCCCGGGACGGCTCCAATCAGCCCCAGCATTTT. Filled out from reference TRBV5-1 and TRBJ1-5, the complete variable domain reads KAGVTQTPRYLIKTRGQQVTLSCSPISGHRSVSWYQQTPGQGLQFLFEYFSETQRNKGNFPGRFSGRQFSNSRSEMNVSTLELGDSALYLCASSRDGSNQPQHFGDGTRLSIL.